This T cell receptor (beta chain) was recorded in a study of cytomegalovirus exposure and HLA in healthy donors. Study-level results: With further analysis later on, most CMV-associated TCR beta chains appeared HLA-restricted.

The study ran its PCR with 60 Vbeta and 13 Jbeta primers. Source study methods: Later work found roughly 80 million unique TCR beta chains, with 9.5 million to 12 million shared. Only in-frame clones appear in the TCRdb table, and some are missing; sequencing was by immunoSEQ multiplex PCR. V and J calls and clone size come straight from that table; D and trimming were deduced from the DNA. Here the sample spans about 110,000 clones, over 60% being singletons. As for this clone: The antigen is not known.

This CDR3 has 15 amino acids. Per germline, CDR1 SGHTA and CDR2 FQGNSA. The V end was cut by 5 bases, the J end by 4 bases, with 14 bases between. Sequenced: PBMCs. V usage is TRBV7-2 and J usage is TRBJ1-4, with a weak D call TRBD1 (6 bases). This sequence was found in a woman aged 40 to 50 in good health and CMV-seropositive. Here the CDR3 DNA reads TGTGCCAGCAGCCCCCTAGTAGGGGGTAATGAAAAACTGTTTTTT. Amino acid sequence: CASSPLVGGNEKLFF.